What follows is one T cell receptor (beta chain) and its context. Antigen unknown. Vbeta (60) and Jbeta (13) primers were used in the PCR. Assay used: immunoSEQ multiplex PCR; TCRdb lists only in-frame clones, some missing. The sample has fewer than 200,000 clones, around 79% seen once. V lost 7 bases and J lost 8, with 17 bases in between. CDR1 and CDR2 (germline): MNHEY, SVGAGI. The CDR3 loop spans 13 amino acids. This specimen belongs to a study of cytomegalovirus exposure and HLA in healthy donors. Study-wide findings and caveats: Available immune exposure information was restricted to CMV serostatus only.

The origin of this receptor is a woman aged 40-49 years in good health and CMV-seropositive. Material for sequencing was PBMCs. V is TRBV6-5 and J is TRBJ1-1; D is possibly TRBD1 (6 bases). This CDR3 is CASISQGISEAFF. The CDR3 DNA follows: TGTGCCAGCATTTCCCAGGGGATTTCCGAAGCTTTCTTT.